This T cell receptor (beta chain) was obtained from a study of blood T cell repertoires in COVID-19. Overall study context: Specimens from acute and convalescent COVID-19 originated in the United States, Italy and Spain. The analysed material was cDNA or gDNA that came from T cells, B-cell-depleted T cells, or PBMCs.

The CDR3 consists of 15 residues. The ends were cut back, 0 bases at V and 8 bases at J, with 16 bases in the middle. Germline lookup yields CDR1 LNHDA and CDR2 SQIVND (reference sequence). In the original processing: Estimates of nucleated cell counts were drawn from the amplification of reference gene primers. Some clones are missing from TCRdb's copy, which holds only in-frame ones; the method was immunoSEQ multiplex PCR. For V, J and clone size, that table is used; D and trimming come from the DNA. The sample holds a few hundred thousand clones, roughly nine tenths seen once. V and J are TRBV19 and TRBJ1-2; possible D gene TRBD1, 6 bases. This sequence originates from a woman aged 35 to 49 who had recovered from COVID-19. Sequencing input: peripheral blood. The CDR3 here is CASSIDGQGKVGYTF. The CDR3 nucleotides are TGTGCCAGTAGTATAGATGGGCAGGGGAAGGTCGGCTACACCTTC.